The 27 T cell receptor beta chains below were found in one sample sequenced in a study of cytomegalovirus exposure and HLA in healthy donors. TCRdb keeps only in-frame clones here, not all; method: immunoSEQ multiplex PCR. Of 160,000 or so clones listed, 85% are singletons. The sequenced sample consisted of PBMCs. The receptors shown here come from a man aged 30 to 45 in good health and CMV-seropositive.

V is TRBV6-6 and J is TRBJ2-2, with 9 bases lining up with TRBD2. V lost 7 bases and J lost 7; bases outside the gene matches: 13. CDR3 length equals 16 residues. CDR1 MNHNY and CDR2 SVGAGI come from the germline V gene (reference sequence). CDR3 protein: CASTGAWRGGNGELFF. As DNA, the CDR3 is TGTGCCAGCACCGGAGCGTGGCGGGGGGGGAACGGGGAGCTGTTTTTT.

The chain recombines TRBV6-5 with TRBJ2-1; 9 bases match TRBD1. CDR1 is MNHEY and CDR2 is SVGAGI in the germline V gene. Trimming took 0 bases from V and 4 from J; bases not matched to a gene: 1. The CDR3 consists of 15 residues. In nucleotides, the CDR3 is TGTGCCAGCAGTTACTCCGGGACAGGGTACAATGAGCAGTTCTTC. The encoded protein is CASSYSGTGYNEQFF.

The chain couples TRBV6-1 to TRBJ1-5; D not resolved. CDR1 is MNHNS, CDR2 SASEGT, per germline. The CDR3 is made up of 18 amino acids. Trimming stripped 2 bases from V and 3 bases from J, with 20 bases between. CDR3 sequence (DNA): TGTGCCAGCAGTGAAACGCAATCATTCGACACTTTCAATCAGCCCCAGCATTTT. Its protein is CASSETQSFDTFNQPQHF.

CDR3 DNA: TGCGCCAGCAGCCGATTTGGACAGGGGGCTCAAGAGACCCAGTACTTC. Translated: CASSRFGQGAQETQYF. V and J are TRBV5-1 and TRBJ2-5; 11 bases are shared with TRBD1. The CDR3 contains 16 residues. V lost 4 bases and J lost 2; bases outside the gene matches: 7. Germline CDR1 and CDR2: SGHRS and YFSETQ. Drawing the rest from reference TRBV5-1 and TRBJ2-5, the complete variable domain is KAGVTQTPRYLIKTRGQQVTLSCSPISGHRSVSWYQQTPGQGLQFLFEYFSETQRNKGNFPGRFSGRQFSNSRSEMNVSTLELGDSALYLCASSRFGQGAQETQYFGPGTRLLVL.

The rearrangement uses TRBV18 and TRBJ2-5, with D maybe TRBD2 (7 bases). The CDR3 loop spans 15 amino acids. Per the germline V gene, CDR1 is KGHSH and CDR2 is LQKENI. V lost 3 bases and J lost 3, with 14 bases in between. CDR3 bases: TGTGCCAGCTCACCGGGGCGGGGGCCAAAAGAGACCCAGTACTTC. Its protein is CASSPGRGPKETQYF.

The genes are TRBV7-2 and TRBJ2-5, with 9 bases identical to TRBD2. Germline V gene sequence: CDR1 SGHTA, CDR2 FQGNSA. Germline trimming cut 2 bases from V and 4 bases from J; bases unmatched to any gene: 5. The CDR3 contains 15 residues. The CDR3 loop reads CASSLRSTSGETQYF. As DNA, the CDR3 is TGTGCCAGCAGCTTAAGGTCGACTAGCGGAGAGACCCAGTACTTC.

V usage is TRBV2 and J usage is TRBJ1-2; D might be TRBD1 (5 bases). The CDR3 sequence is 14 residues long. The V gene's germline CDR1 is SNHLY and CDR2 FYNNEI. With 4 bases removed from V and 6 bases from J, the gap between germline ends came to 15 bases. CDR3 nucleotide sequence: TGTGCCAGCAGTGGGGGGACTGGCGCCGATGGCTACACCTTC. This sequence encodes CASSGGTGADGYTF.

The rearrangement joins TRBV19 to TRBJ1-5; D is unresolved. Per germline, CDR1 LNHDA and CDR2 SQIVND (reference sequence). Deletions cut 7 bases from V and 2 bases from J, with 12 bases between. The CDR3 totals 14 residues. CDR3 in amino acids: CASTEVYGNQPQHF. As DNA, the CDR3 is TGTGCCAGTACTGAGGTGTACGGCAATCAGCCCCAGCATTTT.

Only a few counts were recorded for this clone. This chain's CDR3 is CASQRTNEKLFF. The CDR3 bases are TGTGCTTCTCAGAGGACTAATGAAAAACTGTTTTTT. The chain combines TRBV30 with TRBJ1-4; D not certain. The CDR3 spans 12 residues. Germline loops: CDR1 GTSNPN, CDR2 SVGIG (reference sequence). Full variable domain (rest looked up from reference TRBV30 and TRBJ1-4): SQTIHQWPATLVQPVGSPLSLECTVEGTSNPNLYWYRQAAGRGLQLLFYSVGIGQISSEVPQNLSASRPQDRQFILSSKKLLLSDSGFYLCASQRTNEKLFFGSGTQLSVL.

The rearrangement uses TRBV18 and TRBJ2-7; 7 bases fit TRBD1. Looked up from germline, CDR1 is KGHSH and CDR2 is LQKENI. This CDR3 has 14 residues. Trimming at V came to 4 bases and at J to 1 base, leaving 4 bases not matched to a gene. CDR3 loop: CASSLGQISYEQYF. The CDR3 DNA sequence: TGTGCCAGCTCACTGGGACAGATATCCTACGAGCAGTACTTC.

The chain employs TRBV5-4 and TRBJ2-7, with 13 bases identical to TRBD2. J gave up 6 bases and V 2 bases, and 2 bases lay outside the gene matches. In germline, CDR1 is SGHNT, CDR2 YYREEE (reference sequence). This CDR3 contains 14 residues. The CDR3 spells CASSLLAGGPEQYF. Here the CDR3 DNA reads TGTGCCAGCAGCTTACTAGCGGGGGGGCCCGAGCAGTACTTC.

The V call is TRBV7-3, the J call TRBJ1-1, with D perhaps matching TRBD1 (5 bases). This CDR3 has 14 residues. Germline CDR1 is SGHTA and CDR2 is FQGTGA. V was trimmed by 0 bases and J by 5 bases, leaving 10 bases between them. CDR3 coding DNA: TGTGCCAGCAGCTTAACACGAAGGGGTACTGAAGCTTTCTTT. Translated: CASSLTRRGTEAFF.

V usage is TRBV4-3 and J usage is TRBJ1-1; 9 bases map to TRBD1. The germline CDR1 and CDR2 sequences are LGHNA and YSLEER. The CDR3 length is 17 residues. V shed 1 base and J 1 base; nucleotides not matched to a gene: 7. The DNA for the CDR3 is TGCGCCAGCAGCCAAGTCGGGACAGGGCGGGGGAACACTGAAGCTTTCTTT. Translating it yields CASSQVGTGRGNTEAFF.

The V gene is TRBV6-5, the J gene TRBJ1-1, with a tentative D call TRBD1 (6 bases). Trimming removed 6 bases from V and 2 bases from J, with 10 bases in between. In germline, CDR1 is MNHEY, CDR2 SVGAGI. CDR3 length equals 13 residues. Here the CDR3 reads CASRDRYNTEAFF. CDR3 in DNA: TGTGCCAGCAGGGACAGATATAACACTGAAGCTTTCTTT.

This clone showed up just once. This rearrangement joins TRBV4-2 to TRBJ2-1; 9 bases are shared with TRBD2. Germline values: CDR1 LGHNA, CDR2 YNFKEQ. V was clipped by 0 bases and J by 4 bases; unmatched bases: 7. The CDR3 extends over 17 amino acids. The CDR3, as DNA: TGTGCCAGCAGCCAAGATACCATAGCGGGGGTGTACAATGAGCAGTTCTTC. Its protein product is CASSQDTIAGVYNEQFF.

The chain couples TRBV2 to TRBJ1-5; D gene uncertain. Germline V lookup: CDR1 SNHLY, CDR2 FYNNEI. This CDR3 region has 14 residues. The germline V and J ends were trimmed by 6 bases and 7 bases, with 16 bases remaining between them. CDR3 sequence (DNA): TGTGCCAGCAGAACTGGGCCTATGGGCCAGCCCCAGCATTTT. Protein: CASRTGPMGQPQHF. The full variable domain, completed using reference TRBV2 and TRBJ1-5, is EPEVTQTPSHQVTQMGQEVILRCVPISNHLYFYWYRQILGQKVEFLVSFYNNEISEKSEIFDDQFSVERPDGSNFTLKIRSTKLEDSAMYFCASRTGPMGQPQHFGDGTRLSIL.

This chain uses TRBV4-1 with TRBJ2-3, with D possibly TRBD1 on 6 matching bases. The CDR3 runs 15 residues. V gave up 4 bases and J gave up 6 bases, with 17 bases separating them. From germline, CDR1 is MGHRA and CDR2 YSYEKL. The DNA of the CDR3 is TGCGCCAGCAGCCCTCGGGCAGGGCAGGGGGATACGCAGTATTTT. Its translation: CASSPRAGQGDTQYF.

The genes are TRBV27 and TRBJ2-7; 10 bases align to TRBD1. Germline lookup yields CDR1 MNHEY and CDR2 SMNVEV (reference sequence). With V trimmed by 5 bases and J by 5 bases, 12 bases remained unmatched. The CDR3 is 16 amino acids. CDR3 region: CASSPELGQGFHEQYF. CDR3 DNA: TGTGCCAGCAGTCCCGAATTGGGACAGGGGTTCCACGAGCAGTACTTC.

Note on this clone: A read error may account for a junction end that differs from germline. This chain uses TRBV4-2 with TRBJ2-7, with 16 bases matching TRBD2. There are 19 residues in the CDR3. Looked up from germline, CDR1 is LGHNA and CDR2 is YNFKEQ. Here the CDR3 reads CASSHPGTSGGAISSEQYF. The CDR3 DNA is TGTGCCAGCAGCCACCCCGGGACTAGCGGGGGGGCAATTTCCTCCGAGCAGTACTTC.

The gene calls are TRBV6-5 and TRBJ1-3; 7 bases map to TRBD1. Trimming at V came to 0 bases and at J to 4 bases, leaving 6 bases not matched to a gene. Looked up from germline, CDR1 is MNHEY and CDR2 is SVGAGI. The CDR3 length is 16 residues. Here the CDR3 reads CASSYSDRAWGNTIYF. The CDR3 nucleotides are TGTGCCAGCAGTTACTCCGACAGGGCGTGGGGAAACACCATATATTTT.

The chain recombines TRBV13 with TRBJ2-3, with D maybe TRBD2 (6 bases). The V and J ends lost 1 base and 1 base respectively, with 6 bases between them. The CDR3 sequence is 14 residues long. In germline, CDR1 is PRHDT, CDR2 FYEKMQ (reference sequence). Here the CDR3 reads CASSLAGGTDTQYF. CDR3 coding DNA: TGTGCCAGCAGCTTAGCGGGGGGCACAGATACGCAGTATTTT.

The chain couples TRBV4-3 to TRBJ2-6; D remains ambiguous. This CDR3 contains 16 residues. CDR1 is LGHNA and CDR2 is YSLEER in the germline V gene. V lost 4 bases and J lost 1, with 11 bases in between. CDR3 sequence reads: CASSPRGESGANVLTF. The CDR3 DNA reads TGCGCCAGCAGCCCACGAGGAGAATCTGGGGCCAACGTCCTGACTTTC.

Note on this clone: The sample contains more than one DNA sequence encoding this CDR3. The chain joins TRBV19 to TRBJ1-1; tentative D call: TRBD1 (5 bases). This CDR3 spans 14 amino acids. V shed 1 base and J shed 3 bases, with 9 bases lying between them. The germline CDR1 and CDR2 sequences are LNHDA and SQIVND (reference sequence). The CDR3 coding sequence is TGTGCCAGTAGTATAGTTGGGGGGGACACTGAAGCTTTCTTT. As protein: CASSIVGGDTEAFF.

The chain links TRBV9 to TRBJ2-7; possible D gene TRBD2, 6 bases. Trimming left V 3 bases short and J 4 bases short, with 14 bases between. There are 14 residues in the CDR3. CDR1 is SGDLS, CDR2 YYNGEE, per germline. CDR3 bases: TGTGCCAGCAGCGGACCGGGGGATCCTTACGAGCAGTACTTC. Its protein product is CASSGPGDPYEQYF.

This clone was recorded a few times. The chain joins TRBV7-9 to TRBJ1-2; the match to TRBD1 covers 11 bases. Trimming removed 5 bases from V and 8 bases from J; junction bases left unmatched: 7. The V gene's germline CDR1 is SEHNR and CDR2 FQNEAQ (reference sequence). The CDR3 has 14 residues. The CDR3 protein is CASSRSDRGQGYTF. DNA for the CDR3: TGTGCCAGCAGCCGTTCGGACAGGGGGCAAGGCTACACCTTC.

This chain uses TRBV11-2 with TRBJ1-6, with 7 bases fitting TRBD1. This CDR3 contains 17 residues. Per the germline V gene, CDR1 is SGHAT and CDR2 is FQNNGV. Losses at the gene ends were 4 bases for V and 0 bases for J; bases not matched to a gene: 6. CDR3 nucleotide sequence: TGTGCCAGCAGCTCCCGGGACAGCAGCTCCTATAATTCACCCCTCCACTTT. Its protein product is CASSSRDSSSYNSPLHF.

This chain connects TRBV2 to TRBJ1-1, with 7 bases lining up with TRBD1. Unmatched junction bases numbered 7, after V lost 5 bases and J lost 4 bases. This CDR3 region has 14 residues. Germline lookup yields CDR1 SNHLY and CDR2 FYNNEI. The CDR3 protein is CASSYQGVGTEAFF. The CDR3, as DNA: TGTGCCAGCAGTTACCAGGGGGTAGGCACTGAAGCTTTCTTT.